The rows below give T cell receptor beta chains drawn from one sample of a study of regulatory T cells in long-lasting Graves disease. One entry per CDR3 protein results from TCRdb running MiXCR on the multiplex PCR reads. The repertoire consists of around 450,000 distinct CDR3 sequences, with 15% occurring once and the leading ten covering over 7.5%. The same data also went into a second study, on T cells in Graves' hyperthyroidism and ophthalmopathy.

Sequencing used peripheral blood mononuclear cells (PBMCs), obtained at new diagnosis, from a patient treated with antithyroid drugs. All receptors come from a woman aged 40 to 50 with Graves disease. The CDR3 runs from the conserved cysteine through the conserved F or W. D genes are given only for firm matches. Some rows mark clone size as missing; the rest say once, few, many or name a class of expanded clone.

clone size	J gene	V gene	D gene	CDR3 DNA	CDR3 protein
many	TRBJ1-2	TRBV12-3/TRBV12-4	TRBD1	TGTGCCAGCACCTTGGGGACAGGCTATGGCTACACCTTC	CASTLGTGYGYTF
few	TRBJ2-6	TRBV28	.	TGTGCCAGCAGTTTAACAGGCGCCAGGGGTAGAGTTGGGGCCAACGTCCTGACTTTC	CASSLTGARGRVGANVLTF
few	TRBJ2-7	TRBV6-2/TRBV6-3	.	TGTGCCAGCAGTATCATGGGGTCCAACTCCGAGCAGTACTTC	CASSIMGSNSEQYF
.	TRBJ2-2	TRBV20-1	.	TGCAGTGCTAGAGATCGGGTAGCCCCCGGGGAGCTGTTTTTT	CSARDRVAPGELFF
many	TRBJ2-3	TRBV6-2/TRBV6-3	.	TGTGCCAGCAGTGAAGGGGGGAATCTGCTGTGGGGCACAGATACGCAGTATTTT	CASSEGGNLLWGTDTQYF
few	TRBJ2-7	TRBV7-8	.	TGTGCCAGCAAGACGGACCTCCGCGCATACGAGCAGTACTTC	CASKTDLRAYEQYF
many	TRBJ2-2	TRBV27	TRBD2	TGTGCCAGCAGTTTAGGACCTAGCGGGAGCACCGGGGAGCTGTTTTTT	CASSLGPSGSTGELFF
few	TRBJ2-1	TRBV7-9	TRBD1	TGTGCCAGCAGAAGACAGGGGAGCTCCTACAATGAGCAGTTCTTC	CASRRQGSSYNEQFF
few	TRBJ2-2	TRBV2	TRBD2	TGTGCCAGCGCGCGGGAGGTCCACGGGGAGCTGTTTTTT	CASAREVHGELFF
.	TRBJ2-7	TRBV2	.	TGTGCCAGCGGGTCCGGGACCTCCTACGAGCAGTACTTC	CASGSGTSYEQYF
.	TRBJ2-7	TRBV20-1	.	TGCAGTGCTAGATCCCAACGGGGCTACGAGCAGTACTTC	CSARSQRGYEQYF
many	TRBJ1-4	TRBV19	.	TGTGCCAGTAGTCTCCAAAGACAGGATAATGAAAAACTGTTTTTT	CASSLQRQDNEKLFF
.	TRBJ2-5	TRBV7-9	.	TGTGCCAGCAGCTCCGACCGTTGGGAGACCCAGTACTTC	CASSSDRWETQYF